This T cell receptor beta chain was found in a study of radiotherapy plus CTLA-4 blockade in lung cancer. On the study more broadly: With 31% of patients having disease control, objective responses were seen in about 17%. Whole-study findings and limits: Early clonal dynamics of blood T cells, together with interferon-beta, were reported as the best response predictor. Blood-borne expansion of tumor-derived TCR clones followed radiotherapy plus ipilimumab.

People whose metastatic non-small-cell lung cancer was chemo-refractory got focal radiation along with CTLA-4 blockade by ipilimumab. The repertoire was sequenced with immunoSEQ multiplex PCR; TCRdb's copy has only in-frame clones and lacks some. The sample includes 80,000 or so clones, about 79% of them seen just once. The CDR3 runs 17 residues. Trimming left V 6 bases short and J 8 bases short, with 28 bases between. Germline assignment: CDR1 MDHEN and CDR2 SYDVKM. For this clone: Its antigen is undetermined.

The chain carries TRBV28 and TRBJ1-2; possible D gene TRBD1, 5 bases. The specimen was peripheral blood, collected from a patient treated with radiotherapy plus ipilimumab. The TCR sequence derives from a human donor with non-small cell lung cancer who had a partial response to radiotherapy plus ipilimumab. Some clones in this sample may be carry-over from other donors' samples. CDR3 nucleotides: TGTGCCAGCAGCGGTGCCTCGGGGGTCGGTACCTCCTGGGGCTACACCTTC. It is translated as CASSGASGVGTSWGYTF.